Listed below are T cell receptor beta chains from one sample, sequenced in a study of identical twins. TCRdb re-derived calls from the 5' RACE reads in MiXCR, one entry per CDR3 protein. The repertoire includes 400,000 to 600,000 distinct CDR3 sequences, about a fifth of them detected once, and approximately 0.5% sits in the top ten. This sample was also put to use in a study of yellow fever vaccine responses in identical twins.

The specimen was CD4+ T cells sorted from blood. The receptors originated from a woman under 30 in good health. CDR3s leave out the opening cysteine and the closing phenylalanine or tryptophan. Clone sizes are given selectively: once, few, many, or a class where the clone is expanded.

J | size | V | CDR3
TRBJ2-5 | . | TRBV5-6 | ASSRPDRGRWETQY
TRBJ2-1 | . | TRBV7-8 | ASRSELAAYNEQF
TRBJ1-5 | . | TRBV28 | ASAGDGQPQH
TRBJ2-3 | few | TRBV5-6 | ASKTPGTDTQY
TRBJ2-5 | . | TRBV15 | ATSRVRETQY
TRBJ2-2 | few | TRBV4-2 | ASSQELREVNTGELF
TRBJ2-3 | few | TRBV10-3 | AISDRGSTDTQY
TRBJ2-2 | . | TRBV2 | ASSEVGVDTGELF
TRBJ2-1 | few | TRBV7-9 | ASSLQGAGNEQF
TRBJ2-5 | few | TRBV20-1 | SARLLAGQETQY
TRBJ2-1 | few | TRBV3-1 | ASSQDRGTSGRLGEQF
TRBJ1-1 | . | TRBV4-1 | ASSLTRVVNTEAF
TRBJ1-1 | few | TRBV5-6 | ASSLATGSGTEAF
TRBJ2-5 | . | TRBV2 | ASGLAGGTETQY
TRBJ2-2 | . | TRBV5-1 | ASSLVAGATGELF
TRBJ2-1 | few | TRBV14 | ASSQRLAGGNEQF
TRBJ2-7 | . | TRBV20-1 | SAIRKIPVIIREQY
TRBJ2-3 | few | TRBV7-9 | ASSLGSNTQY
TRBJ2-7 | few | TRBV20-1 | SGLISYEQY
TRBJ1-1 | . | TRBV10-3 | AIMTGQNTEAF
TRBJ2-1 | few | TRBV5-1 | ASSFLAGSSYNEQF
TRBJ2-1 | few | TRBV5-1 | ASRSNPGTSSYNEQF
TRBJ2-7 | . | TRBV27 | ASSYRVWGEQY
TRBJ1-2 | many | TRBV3-1 | ASSQDTSYGYT
TRBJ2-5 | . | TRBV2 | ASSPGAFQETQY
TRBJ1-6 | . | TRBV6-1 | ASTTDRKGSPLH
TRBJ2-1 | . | TRBV7-9 | ASLRQYNEQF
TRBJ2-5 | . | TRBV20-1 | SATSSWGETQY
TRBJ1-5 | . | TRBV12-3/TRBV12-4 | ASSSGWAQH
TRBJ2-6 | many | TRBV27 | ASSSLSGANVLT
TRBJ1-6 | . | TRBV6-1 | ASSVQGAESPLH